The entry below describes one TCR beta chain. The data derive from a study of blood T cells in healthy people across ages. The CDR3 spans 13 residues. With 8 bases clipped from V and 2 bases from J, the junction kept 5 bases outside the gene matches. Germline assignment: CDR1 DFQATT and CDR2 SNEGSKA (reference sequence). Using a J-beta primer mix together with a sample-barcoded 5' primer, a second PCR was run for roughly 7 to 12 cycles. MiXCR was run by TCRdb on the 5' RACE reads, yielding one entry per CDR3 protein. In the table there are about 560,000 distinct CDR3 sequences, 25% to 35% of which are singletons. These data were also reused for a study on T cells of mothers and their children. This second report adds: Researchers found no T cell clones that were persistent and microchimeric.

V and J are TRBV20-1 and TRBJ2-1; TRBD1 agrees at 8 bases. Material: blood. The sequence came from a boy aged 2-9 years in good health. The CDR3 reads CSLTGEPYNEQFF. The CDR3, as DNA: TGCAGTCTGACAGGGGAGCCCTACAATGAGCAGTTCTTC.